The 26 T cell receptor beta chains presented below share a single source sample, sequenced in a study of blood T cell repertoires in COVID-19. Using immunoSEQ multiplex PCR, the repertoire was profiled, and TCRdb retains in-frame clones only, with some absent. Here the sample spans 200,000 or so clones, roughly 80% being singletons. The sample was peripheral blood. The receptors were sampled from a woman aged 55-70 years who had recovered from COVID-19.

The V call is TRBV3-1 (or the pseudogene TRBV3-2), the J call TRBJ2-2, with TRBD1 as a possible D gene (6 bases). Per the germline V gene, CDR1 is LGHDT and CDR2 is YNNKEL (reference sequence). This CDR3 is 15 amino acids long. V was trimmed by 5 bases and J by 4 bases, leaving 14 bases between them. The CDR3 DNA reads TGTGCCAGCAGCAATAAACAGGGCTTCACCGGGGAGCTGTTTTTT. Its translation: CASSNKQGFTGELFF.

The chain uses TRBV2 and TRBJ1-5; 10 bases line up with TRBD1. CDR3 length: 14 residues. Trimming cost V 4 bases and J 6 bases; bases outside gene matches: 3. Per the germline V gene, CDR1 is SNHLY and CDR2 is FYNNEI. CDR3 DNA sequence: TGTGCCAGCAGTGGGGACAGGGGAGTTCAGCCCCAGCATTTT. Amino acid sequence: CASSGDRGVQPQHF.

This clone occurred a few times. This CDR3 is CASSLGPHGDQPQHF. The CDR3, as DNA: TGCGCCAGCAGCTTAGGACCTCACGGGGATCAGCCCCAGCATTTT. The J gene is TRBJ1-5, the V gene TRBV5-1; D uncertain. V lost 2 bases and J lost 5, with 14 bases in between. The CDR3 has 15 residues. CDR1 and CDR2 from the germline V gene are SGHRS and YFSETQ.

J is TRBJ2-2 and V is TRBV11-2, with D maybe TRBD2 (6 bases). The V gene's germline CDR1 is SGHAT and CDR2 FQNNGV. The CDR3 is made up of 17 amino acids. The V end lost 5 bases, the J end lost 0 bases, and 16 bases lay between the germline ends. The CDR3 here is CASSMTTSLANTGELFF. DNA of the CDR3: TGTGCCAGCAGCATGACGACTAGTCTCGCGAACACCGGGGAGCTGTTTTTT.

V gene TRBV2 combines with J gene TRBJ2-3, with TRBD2 identical over 8 bases. CDR3 length equals 16 residues. Germline V gene lookup returns CDR1 SNHLY and CDR2 FYNNEI. Trimming cost V 5 bases and J 5 bases; bases outside gene matches: 12. The CDR3 loop reads CASSLAGGGPGDTQYF. The CDR3 nucleotides read TGTGCCAGCAGTCTCGCCGGCGGGGGGCCTGGAGATACGCAGTATTTT. Complete variable domain (other parts from reference TRBV2 and TRBJ2-3): EPEVTQTPSHQVTQMGQEVILRCVPISNHLYFYWYRQILGQKVEFLVSFYNNEISEKSEIFDDQFSVERPDGSNFTLKIRSTKLEDSAMYFCASSLAGGGPGDTQYFGPGTRLTVL.

The V gene is TRBV4-3, the J gene TRBJ2-7; TRBD1 aligns across 9 bases. The J segment lost 3 bases and the V segment lost 3 bases, leaving 9 bases of the junction unmatched. The CDR3 contains 16 residues. In germline, CDR1 is LGHNA, CDR2 YSLEER. The chain's CDR3 is CASSQAHGTGLYEQYF. In nucleotides, the CDR3 is TGCGCCAGCAGCCAGGCACACGGGACAGGGCTCTACGAGCAGTACTTC.

This clone was picked up one time. The rearrangement uses TRBV6-2 or TRBV6-3 and TRBJ2-3, with 7 bases that match TRBD2. CDR1 and CDR2 from the germline V gene are MNHEY and SVGEGT. J was trimmed by 6 bases and V by 5 bases; bases with no gene match: 17. The CDR3 sequence is 17 residues long. CDR3 sequence (DNA): TGTGCCAGCAGTCACTGGGGAGCGGGGCAACCCGGGGATACGCAGTATTTT. It translates to CASSHWGAGQPGDTQYF.

This chain uses TRBV5-4 with TRBJ2-1, with 12 nucleotides matching TRBD1. The V and J ends lost 4 bases and 6 bases, in that order; junction bases with no gene match: 8. Germline V gene sequence: CDR1 SGHNT, CDR2 YYREEE (reference sequence). The CDR3 covers 16 residues. CDR3 in amino acids: CASSRPGTGGINEQFF. For the CDR3, the DNA is TGTGCCAGCAGCCGTCCGGGGACAGGGGGCATCAATGAGCAGTTCTTC.

The chain recombines TRBV25-1 with TRBJ1-2; a possible D gene is TRBD1 (5 bases). Germline values: CDR1 MGHDK, CDR2 SYGVNS. V gave up 6 bases and J gave up 4 bases, with 18 bases separating them. This CDR3 region has 15 residues. CDR3: CASSSHNGDSYGYTF. In nucleotides, the CDR3 is TGTGCCAGCAGCTCACATAACGGGGACTCCTATGGCTACACCTTC.

This chain joins TRBV19 and TRBJ2-1; a possible D gene is TRBD2 (6 bases). V dropped 5 bases and J dropped 4 bases, with 15 bases sitting between them. In germline, CDR1 is LNHDA, CDR2 SQIVND (reference sequence). CDR3 size: 15 residues. In DNA, the CDR3 is TGTGCCAGTAGTTGGGGCGGGGCGGTATACAATGAGCAGTTCTTC. Its translation: CASSWGGAVYNEQFF.

The CDR3 region is CASSELGSGRGYTF. The CDR3, as DNA: TGTGCCAGCAGTGAGCTGGGGAGCGGTCGGGGCTACACCTTC. This chain connects TRBV2 to TRBJ1-2, with no clear D. Trimming removed 3 bases at V and 8 bases at J, with 16 bases between. CDR1 and CDR2 (germline): SNHLY, FYNNEI. The CDR3 runs 14 residues.

CDR3 bases: TGTGCCAGCAGCTTGGGCCCTCAGGTCAATCAGCCCCAGCATTTT. Protein product: CASSLGPQVNQPQHF. This rearrangement joins TRBV5-4 to TRBJ1-5, with D unresolved. The CDR3 length is 15 residues. V was shortened by 0 bases and J by 3 bases, with 10 bases between the two germline ends. Looked up from germline, CDR1 is SGHNT and CDR2 is YYREEE (reference sequence).

This clone was counted only a few times. The V gene is TRBV10-3, the J gene TRBJ1-6; D is possibly TRBD1 (5 bases). The CDR3 loop spans 14 amino acids. Per the germline V gene, CDR1 is ENHRY and CDR2 is SYGVKD. The ends were cut back, 4 bases at V and 7 bases at J, with 11 bases in the middle. The CDR3 DNA sequence: TGTGCCATCAGTGCGATCGGGGGGAATTCACCCCTCCACTTT. Translated: CAISAIGGNSPLHF.

For the CDR3, the DNA is TGTGCCAGCAGCCAAGGAGAGAGGTGGCGAGGCTACACCTTC. Translation: CASSQGERWRGYTF. V and J are TRBV3-1 (or the pseudogene TRBV3-2) and TRBJ1-2; D gene ambiguous. The V end lost 1 base, the J end lost 8 bases, and 14 bases lay between the germline ends. The V gene's germline CDR1 is LGHDT and CDR2 YNNKEL (reference sequence). This CDR3 region has 14 residues.

This clone has a handful of counts. V is TRBV4-2 and J is TRBJ1-1; weak D call: TRBD1 (5 bases). V gave up 0 bases and J gave up 3 bases, with 14 bases separating them. There are 16 residues in the CDR3. Germline V gene data show CDR1 as LGHNA and CDR2 as YNFKEQ. CDR3 sequence (DNA): TGTGCCAGCAGCCAAGATTCCCATGACAGCCACACTGAAGCTTTCTTT. It is translated as CASSQDSHDSHTEAFF.

This chain uses TRBV5-5 with TRBJ2-3, with D maybe TRBD2 (5 bases). Germline loops: CDR1 SGHKS, CDR2 YYEKEE (reference sequence). The V end lost 4 bases, the J end lost 3 bases, and 18 bases lay between the germline ends. This CDR3 spans 16 amino acids. The CDR3 sequence is CASSRRTQPGTDTQYF. The CDR3 DNA reads TGTGCCAGCAGCCGTCGGACTCAGCCGGGGACAGATACGCAGTATTTT.

The J gene is TRBJ2-1, the V gene TRBV3-1 (or the pseudogene TRBV3-2), with 8 bases fitting TRBD2. With 4 bases clipped from V and 8 bases from J, the junction kept 13 bases outside the gene matches. CDR3 size: 16 residues. Per the germline V gene, CDR1 is LGHDT and CDR2 is YNNKEL (reference sequence). In DNA form, the CDR3 reads TGTGCCAGCAGCCCCAACGAGGGGCGGGGGGCATATGAGCAGTTCTTC. Translated: CASSPNEGRGAYEQFF.

The chain employs TRBV19 and TRBJ1-4, with D unresolved. V was shortened by 2 bases and J by 5 bases, with 12 bases between the two germline ends. Germline V gene data show CDR1 as LNHDA and CDR2 as SQIVND (reference sequence). CDR3 length equals 15 residues. The CDR3 DNA sequence: TGTGCCAGTAGTATAACCCACGGAGCAAATGAAAAACTGTTTTTT. Translated, it gives CASSITHGANEKLFF.

V gene TRBV18 combines with J gene TRBJ2-3, with TRBD2 identical over 7 bases. From germline, CDR1 is KGHSH and CDR2 LQKENI. The CDR3 sequence is 18 residues long. After removal of 2 bases from V and 3 bases from J, the junction contained 14 bases not matched to a gene. The CDR3 reads CASSPGYRASGPTDTQYF. CDR3 DNA sequence: TGTGCCAGCTCACCAGGCTATCGTGCTAGCGGACCTACAGATACGCAGTATTTT.

This clone was counted once. The rearrangement uses TRBV30 and TRBJ2-2, with D possibly matching TRBD2 (5 bases). Trimming shortened V by 7 bases and J by 6 bases, and 12 bases separated the two germline ends. Germline V gene lookup returns CDR1 GTSNPN and CDR2 SVGIG (reference sequence). This CDR3 is 12 amino acids long. CDR3 DNA: TGTGCCTACCAAGGGAGATCCGGGGAGCTGTTTTTT. This translates into CAYQGRSGELFF.

This clone appeared a few times. V is TRBV5-1 and J is TRBJ2-7; 9 bases align to TRBD1. V shed 0 bases and J 2 bases; nucleotides not matched to a gene: 0. The CDR3 has 14 residues. In germline, CDR1 is SGHRS, CDR2 YFSETQ. The CDR3 loop is CASSLGTGAYEQYF. CDR3 nucleotide sequence: TGCGCCAGCAGCTTGGGGACAGGGGCCTACGAGCAGTACTTC.

This chain uses TRBV30 with TRBJ1-1; no firm D call. V lost 1 base, J lost 1 base, and 7 bases lay in between. Per the germline V gene, CDR1 is GTSNPN and CDR2 is SVGIG (reference sequence). This CDR3 region has 13 residues. CDR3 sequence reads: CAWSGLANTEAFF. The CDR3 DNA is TGTGCCTGGAGTGGATTGGCGAACACTGAAGCTTTCTTT.

The chain recombines TRBV6-4 with TRBJ2-3, with 7 bases that match TRBD2. The CDR3 extends over 15 amino acids. Trimming cost V 0 bases and J 0 bases; bases outside gene matches: 0. CDR1 is MRHNA, CDR2 SNTAGT, per germline. This chain's CDR3 is CASSDSGGSTDTQYF. CDR3 DNA sequence: TGTGCCAGCAGTGACTCCGGGGGGAGCACAGATACGCAGTATTTT.

V gene TRBV14 combines with J gene TRBJ1-1, with TRBD1 as a possible D gene (5 bases). Germline CDR1 reads SGHDN; CDR2 reads FVKESK. The CDR3 has 12 residues. CDR3 sequence reads: CASAGGDTEAFF. CDR3 coding DNA: TGTGCTTCCGCGGGGGGAGACACTGAAGCTTTCTTT.

The chain combines TRBV5-1 with TRBJ1-1; TRBD1 agrees at 10 bases. The ends lost 4 bases at V and 1 base at J; junction bases unmatched: 7. The CDR3 spans 16 residues. Germline-derived CDR1 and CDR2 are SGHRS and YFSETQ. The CDR3 DNA follows: TGCGCCAGCAGCCGAGGACAGGGGGTTGCGAACACTGAAGCTTTCTTT. Translation gives CASSRGQGVANTEAFF.

The chain is built from TRBV20-1 and TRBJ2-5; D ambiguous. V was pared by 5 bases and J by 2 bases, with 6 bases between. Germline V CDR1 and CDR2: DFQATT, SNEGSKA (reference sequence). The CDR3 contains 11 residues. The CDR3 region has the DNA TGCAGTGCTCAGACACAAGAGACCCAGTACTTC. Its translation is CSAQTQETQYF.